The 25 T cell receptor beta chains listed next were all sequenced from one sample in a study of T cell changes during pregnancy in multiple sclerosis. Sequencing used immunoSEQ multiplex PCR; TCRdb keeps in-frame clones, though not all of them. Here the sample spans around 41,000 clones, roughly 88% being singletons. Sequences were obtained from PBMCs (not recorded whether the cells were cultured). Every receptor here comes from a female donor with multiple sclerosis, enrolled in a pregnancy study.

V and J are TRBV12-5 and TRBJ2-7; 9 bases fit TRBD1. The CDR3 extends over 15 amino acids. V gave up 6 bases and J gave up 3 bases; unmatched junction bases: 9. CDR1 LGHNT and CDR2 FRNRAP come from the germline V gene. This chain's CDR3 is CASGPGQGISYEQYF. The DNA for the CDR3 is TGTGCTAGTGGGCCCGGACAGGGGATAAGCTACGAGCAGTACTTC.

The CDR3: CASSSSGNNYGYTF. The CDR3 DNA follows: TGCGCCAGCAGCTCGTCGGGGAACAACTATGGCTACACCTTC. This chain links TRBV5-1 with TRBJ1-2; D gene ambiguous. The ends were cut back, 3 bases at V and 2 bases at J, with 11 bases in the middle. Germline-derived CDR1 and CDR2 are SGHRS and YFSETQ. CDR3 size: 14 residues.

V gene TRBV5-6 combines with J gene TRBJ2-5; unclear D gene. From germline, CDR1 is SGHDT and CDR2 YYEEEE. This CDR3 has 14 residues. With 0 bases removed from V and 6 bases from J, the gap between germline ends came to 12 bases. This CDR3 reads CASSLEGPRQTQYF. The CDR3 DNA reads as TGTGCCAGCAGCTTGGAGGGCCCCCGCCAGACCCAGTACTTC.

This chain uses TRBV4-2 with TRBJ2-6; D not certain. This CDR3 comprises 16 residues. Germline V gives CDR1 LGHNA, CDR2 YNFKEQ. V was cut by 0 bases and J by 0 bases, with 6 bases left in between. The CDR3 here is CASSQDRDSGANVLTF. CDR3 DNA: TGTGCCAGCAGCCAAGATAGGGACTCTGGGGCCAACGTCCTGACTTTC.

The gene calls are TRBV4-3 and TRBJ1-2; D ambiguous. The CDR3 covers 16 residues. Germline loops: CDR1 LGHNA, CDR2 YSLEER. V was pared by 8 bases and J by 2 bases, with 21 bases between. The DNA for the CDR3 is TGCGCCAGCTTCCTTACCTTCCTACTTGGGAACTATGGCTACACCTTC. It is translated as CASFLTFLLGNYGYTF.

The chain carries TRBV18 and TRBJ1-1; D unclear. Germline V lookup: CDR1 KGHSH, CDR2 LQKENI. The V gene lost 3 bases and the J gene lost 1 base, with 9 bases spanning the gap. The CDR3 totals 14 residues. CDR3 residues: CASSPDPRNTEAFF. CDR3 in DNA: TGTGCCAGCTCACCGGACCCCCGGAACACTGAAGCTTTCTTT.

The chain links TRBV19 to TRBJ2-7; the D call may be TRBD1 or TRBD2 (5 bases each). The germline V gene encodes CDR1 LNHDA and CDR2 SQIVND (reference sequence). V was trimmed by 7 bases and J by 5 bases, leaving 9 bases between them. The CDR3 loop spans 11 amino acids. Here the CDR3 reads CASKEGNEQYF. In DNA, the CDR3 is TGTGCCAGTAAAGAGGGGAACGAGCAGTACTTC.

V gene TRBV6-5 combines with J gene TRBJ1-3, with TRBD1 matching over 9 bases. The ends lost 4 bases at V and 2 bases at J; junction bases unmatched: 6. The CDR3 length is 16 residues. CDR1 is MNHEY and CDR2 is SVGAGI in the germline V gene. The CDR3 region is CASSSPGQGAGNTIYF. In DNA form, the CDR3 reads TGTGCCAGCAGTTCCCCGGGACAGGGAGCTGGAAACACCATATATTTT.

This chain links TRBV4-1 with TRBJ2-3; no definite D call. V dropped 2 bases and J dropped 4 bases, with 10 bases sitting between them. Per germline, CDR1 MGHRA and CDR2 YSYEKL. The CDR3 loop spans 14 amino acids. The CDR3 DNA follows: TGCGCCAGCAGCCAAAAGTCCGGGCCAGATACGCAGTATTTT. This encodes CASSQKSGPDTQYF.

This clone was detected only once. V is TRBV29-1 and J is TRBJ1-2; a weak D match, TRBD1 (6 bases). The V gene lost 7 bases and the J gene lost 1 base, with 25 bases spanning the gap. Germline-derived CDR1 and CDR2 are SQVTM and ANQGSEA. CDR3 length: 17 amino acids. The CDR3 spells CSAGTPGARFLNYGYTF. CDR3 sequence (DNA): TGCAGCGCCGGAACGCCAGGGGCTCGCTTCCTTAACTATGGCTACACCTTC.

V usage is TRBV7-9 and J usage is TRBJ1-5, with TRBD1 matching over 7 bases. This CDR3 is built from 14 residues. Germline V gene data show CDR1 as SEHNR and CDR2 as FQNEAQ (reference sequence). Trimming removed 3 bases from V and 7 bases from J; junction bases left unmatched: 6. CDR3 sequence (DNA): TGTGCCAGCAGCTTGCCCGGGGGACAGCAGCCCCAGCATTTT. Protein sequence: CASSLPGGQQPQHF.

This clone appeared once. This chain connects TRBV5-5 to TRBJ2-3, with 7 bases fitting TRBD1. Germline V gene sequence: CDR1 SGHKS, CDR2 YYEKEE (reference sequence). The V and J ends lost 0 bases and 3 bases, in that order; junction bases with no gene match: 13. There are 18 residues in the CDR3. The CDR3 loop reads CASSLVVQGEGLTDTQYF. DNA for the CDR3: TGTGCCAGCAGCTTGGTTGTGCAGGGGGAAGGGTTGACAGATACGCAGTATTTT.

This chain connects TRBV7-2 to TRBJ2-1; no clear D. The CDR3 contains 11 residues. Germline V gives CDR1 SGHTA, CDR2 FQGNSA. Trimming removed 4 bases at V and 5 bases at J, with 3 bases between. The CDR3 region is CASSYHNEQFF. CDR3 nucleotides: TGTGCCAGCAGCTATCACAATGAGCAGTTCTTC.

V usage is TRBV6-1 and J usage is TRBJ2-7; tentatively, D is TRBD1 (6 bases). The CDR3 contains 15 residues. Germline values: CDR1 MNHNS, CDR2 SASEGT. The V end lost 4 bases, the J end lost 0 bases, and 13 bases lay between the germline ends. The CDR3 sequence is CASSGQERGSYEQYF. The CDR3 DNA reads TGTGCCAGCAGTGGACAGGAAAGGGGCTCCTACGAGCAGTACTTC.

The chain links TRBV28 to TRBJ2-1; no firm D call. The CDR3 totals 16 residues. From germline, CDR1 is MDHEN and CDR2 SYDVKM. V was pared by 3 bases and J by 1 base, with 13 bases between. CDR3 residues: CASSFGIGLSYNEQFF. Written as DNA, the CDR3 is TGTGCCAGCAGTTTCGGAATCGGGTTATCCTACAATGAGCAGTTCTTC.

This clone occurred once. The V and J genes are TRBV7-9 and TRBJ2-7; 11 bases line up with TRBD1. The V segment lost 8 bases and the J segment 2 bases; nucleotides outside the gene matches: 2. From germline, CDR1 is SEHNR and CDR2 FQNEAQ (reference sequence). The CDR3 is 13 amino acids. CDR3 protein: CASGGQGAYEQYF. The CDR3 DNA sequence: TGTGCCAGCGGGGGACAGGGGGCCTACGAGCAGTACTTC.

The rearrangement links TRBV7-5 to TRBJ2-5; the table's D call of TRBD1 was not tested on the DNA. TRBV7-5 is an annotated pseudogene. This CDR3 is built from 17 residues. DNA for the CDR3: TGTGCCAGAAGCTTAATTTCTGGGGTGGGCAGGGAAGAGACCCAGTACTTC. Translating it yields CARSLISGVGREETQYF.

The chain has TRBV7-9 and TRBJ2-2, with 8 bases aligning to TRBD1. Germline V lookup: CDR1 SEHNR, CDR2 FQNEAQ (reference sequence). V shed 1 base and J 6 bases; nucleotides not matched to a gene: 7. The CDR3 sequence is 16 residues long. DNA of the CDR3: TGTGCCAGCAGCTTAGTTGGCAGGGGGCAGGCCGGGGAGCTGTTTTTT. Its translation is CASSLVGRGQAGELFF.

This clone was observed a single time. Here the CDR3 DNA reads TGTGCCAGCAGCTCAACAGGGGGCTATGGCTACACCTTC. It specifies CASSSTGGYGYTF. The V and J genes are TRBV5-6 and TRBJ1-2; TRBD1 aligns across 8 bases. CDR1 is SGHDT, CDR2 YYEEEE, per germline. The junction had 2 bases not matched to a gene; V was cut back by 3 bases and J by 4 bases. This CDR3 comprises 13 residues.

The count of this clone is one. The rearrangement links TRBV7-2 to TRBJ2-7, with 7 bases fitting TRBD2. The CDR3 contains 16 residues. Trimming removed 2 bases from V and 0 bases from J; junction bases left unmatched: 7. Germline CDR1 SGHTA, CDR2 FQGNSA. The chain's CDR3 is CASSLNRAGASYEQYF. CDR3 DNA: TGTGCCAGCAGCTTAAATCGGGCGGGAGCCTCCTACGAGCAGTACTTC.

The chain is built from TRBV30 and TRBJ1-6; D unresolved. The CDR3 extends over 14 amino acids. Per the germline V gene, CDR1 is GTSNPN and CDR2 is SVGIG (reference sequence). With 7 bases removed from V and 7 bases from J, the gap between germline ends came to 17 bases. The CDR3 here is CASAHGIWNSPLHF. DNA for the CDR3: TGTGCCTCCGCACACGGGATATGGAATTCACCCCTCCACTTT.

As DNA, the CDR3 is TGTGCCAGCTCACCACCGGGAAGGTACTATGGCTACACCTTC. Translated: CASSPPGRYYGYTF. The chain recombines TRBV18 with TRBJ1-2; no firm D call. This CDR3 contains 14 residues. CDR1 is KGHSH and CDR2 is LQKENI in the germline V gene. The ends were cut back, 0 bases at V and 3 bases at J, with 8 bases in the middle. Full variable domain (outside the CDR3, taken from reference TRBV18 and TRBJ1-2): NAGVMQNPRHLVRRRGQEARLRCSPMKGHSHVYWYRQLPEEGLKFMVYLQKENIIDESGMPKERFSAEFPKEGPSILRIQQVVRGDSAAYFCASSPPGRYYGYTFGSGTRLTVV.

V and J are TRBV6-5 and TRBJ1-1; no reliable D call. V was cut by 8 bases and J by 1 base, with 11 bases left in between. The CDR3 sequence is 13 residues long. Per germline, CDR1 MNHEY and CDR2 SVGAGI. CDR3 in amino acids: CASRQRQNTEAFF. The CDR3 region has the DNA TGTGCCAGCCGCCAAAGACAGAACACTGAAGCTTTCTTT.

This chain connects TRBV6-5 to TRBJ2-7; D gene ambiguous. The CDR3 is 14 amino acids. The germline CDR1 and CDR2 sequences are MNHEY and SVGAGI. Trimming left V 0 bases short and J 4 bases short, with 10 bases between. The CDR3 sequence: CASSYSAGRYEQYF. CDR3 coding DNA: TGTGCCAGCAGTTACTCGGCCGGGCGGTACGAGCAGTACTTC.

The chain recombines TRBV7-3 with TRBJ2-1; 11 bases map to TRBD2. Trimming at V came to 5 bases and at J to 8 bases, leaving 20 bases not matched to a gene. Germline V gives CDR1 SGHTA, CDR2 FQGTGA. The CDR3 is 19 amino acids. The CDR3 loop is CASSARGVRLAGNYDEQFF. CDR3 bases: TGTGCCAGCAGCGCACGGGGAGTCAGACTAGCGGGAAATTATGATGAGCAGTTCTTC.